These T cell receptor beta chains were read from a single sample in a study of CD8+ T cells in alopecia areata. Profiling relied on immunoSEQ multiplex PCR, and the TCRdb table lists in-frame clones only, not all of them. The profile shows 35,000 to 50,000 clones, roughly 89% of them singletons. Sample: CD8+ T cells sorted from blood, taken at week 24, from a patient treated with tofacitinib. Receptors were obtained from a human donor with alopecia areata. CDR3s include the opening cysteine and the closing phenylalanine or tryptophan. Each record gives: V gene, clone size, J gene, CDR3 length, D gene, CDR3 DNA, CDR3 protein. A D gene is named only where the DNA matches it firmly. The size field is filled for only some rows; it gives once, few, many or a size class.

TRBV30	-	TRBJ1-6	15	-	TGTGCCTGGAAGGATGCAAGCTCCTATAATTCACCCCTCCACTTT	CAWKDASSYNSPLHF
TRBV19	-	TRBJ1-1	14	-	TGTGCCAGTAGTAATCAGGAGCTGAACACTGAAGCTTTCTTT	CASSNQELNTEAFF
TRBV19	-	TRBJ2-7	15	-	TGTGCCAGTAGTATACTGGACCGCTCAGGGAGCGAGCAGTACTTC	CASSILDRSGSEQYF
TRBV27	-	TRBJ2-1	12	-	TGTGCCAGCAGTTGGACCGGCAATGAGCAGTTCTTC	CASSWTGNEQFF
TRBV7-9	-	TRBJ2-7	15	TRBD1	TGTGCCAGCAGCTTCCGGGACAGTTTTTCCTACGAGCAGTACTTC	CASSFRDSFSYEQYF
TRBV4-3	-	TRBJ2-7	17	-	TGCGCCAGCAGCCAAGGCTTCGCAGAGGACGGCGCTTATGAGCAGTACTTC	CASSQGFAEDGAYEQYF
TRBV6-5	-	TRBJ1-1	13	TRBD1	TGTGCCAGCAGCAAGGACAGGGGCACTGAAGCTTTCTTT	CASSKDRGTEAFF
TRBV4-1	-	TRBJ2-5	12	-	TGCGCCAGCAGCCAAGGCGGAGAGACCCAGTACTTC	CASSQGGETQYF
TRBV30	-	TRBJ2-6	16	-	TGTGCCTGGAGTGTACGCGGAGGGTGGGGGGCCAACGTCCTGACTTTC	CAWSVRGGWGANVLTF
TRBV4-1	-	TRBJ2-7	15	TRBD2	TGCGCCAGCAGGTCCAGCGGGACGGACCCCTACGAGCAGTACTTC	CASRSSGTDPYEQYF
TRBV30	once	TRBJ1-2	12	TRBD1	TGTGCCCAGGAGGGGGCCCACTATGGCTACACCTTC	CAQEGAHYGYTF
TRBV7-9	-	TRBJ2-1	14	-	TGTGCCAGCAGCTTAACGGGCCTATACAATGAGCAGTTCTTC	CASSLTGLYNEQFF
TRBV5-8	-	TRBJ2-5	15	TRBD2	TGTGCCAGCAGCTCCGTTGGGGGGGATGGAGAGACCCAGTACTTC	CASSSVGGDGETQYF
TRBV5-6	-	TRBJ2-5	16	TRBD1	TGTGCCAGCAGCCGTGCCGGATTGACAGGGAGAGAGACCCAGTACTTC	CASSRAGLTGRETQYF
TRBV7-2	-	TRBJ2-5	14	-	TGTGCCAGCAGCTTAGGGCAACCTCAAGAGACCCAGTACTTC	CASSLGQPQETQYF
TRBV7-8	-	TRBJ2-3	16	TRBD1	TGTGCCAGCAGCTACATACAGGGGGCGCGTCCAGATACGCAGTATTTT	CASSYIQGARPDTQYF
TRBV4-1	-	TRBJ2-4	16	TRBD1	TGCGCCAGCAGCCAAGAGGACAGGGCGGCCAAAAACATTCAGTACTTC	CASSQEDRAAKNIQYF
TRBV28	-	TRBJ1-2	14	-	TGTGCCAGCAGTTTATCGGGAACACTCTATGGCTACACCTTC	CASSLSGTLYGYTF
TRBV5-4	-	TRBJ1-1	12	-	TGTGCCAGCAGCTTTCAGCACACTGAAGCTTTCTTT	CASSFQHTEAFF
TRBV27	-	TRBJ2-3	17	-	TGTGCCAGCAGTTTAATAGGGGGGGGCGGAACCACAGATACGCAGTATTTT	CASSLIGGGGTTDTQYF
TRBV27	-	TRBJ2-3	16	TRBD1	TGTGCCAGCAGTACGGGCCGGGACAGGGTCCGAGATACGCAGTATTTT	CASSTGRDRVRDTQYF
TRBV7-8	-	TRBJ2-7	14	TRBD1	TGTGCCAGCAGCTTCGGGACAGTCTACCACGAGCAGTACTTC	CASSFGTVYHEQYF